Listed below are T cell receptor beta chains from one sample, sequenced in a study of blood T cell repertoires in COVID-19. Repertoires were generated with immunoSEQ multiplex PCR, while TCRdb's copy carries only in-frame clones and drops some. The sample holds approximately 300,000 clones, nearly 90% seen once. The source material was peripheral blood. Receptors were obtained from a woman aged 40 to 50 with COVID-19, enrolled during active disease. Both conserved end residues are part of each CDR3. A D gene is named only where the DNA matches it firmly. Expanded clones get a size class; other rows say once, few or many, or leave the size out.

J	V	D	size	DNA	CDR3
TRBJ2-2	TRBV2	NA	NA	TGTGCCAGCATCGAGGGAGCCGGGGAGCTGTTTTTT	CASIEGAGELFF
TRBJ2-6	TRBV5-1	NA	NA	TGCGCCAGCAGCTGGGAAAGCGGAGGATCTGGGGCCAACGTCCTGACTTTC	CASSWESGGSGANVLTF
TRBJ2-6	TRBV7-6	NA	NA	TGTGCCAGCAGCTTAGGACAGGGAGGTCGTTCGGGGGCCAACGTCCTGACTTTC	CASSLGQGGRSGANVLTF
TRBJ1-2	TRBV2	NA	NA	TGTGCCAGCAGCACGACAGTCAACCCTAGAGGCTACACCTTC	CASSTTVNPRGYTF
TRBJ1-1	TRBV27	NA	once	TGTGCCAGCAGTTCCCGTCCCACGGGGAACACTGAAGCTTTCTTT	CASSSRPTGNTEAFF
TRBJ1-3	TRBV27	NA	few	TGTGCCAGCAGTCTTACATATTCGACGGGGAACACCATATATTTT	CASSLTYSTGNTIYF
TRBJ1-1	TRBV9	NA	NA	TGTGCCAGCAGCGCGGCCAGGGGCCTCACTGAAGCTTTCTTT	CASSAARGLTEAFF
TRBJ2-3	TRBV10-3	TRBD1	NA	TGTGCCAGCTCCGGGACAGGGGACACAGATACGCAGTATTTT	CASSGTGDTDTQYF
TRBJ1-1	TRBV25-1	NA	NA	TGTGCCAGCAGTGAATGGAAGGGAGGGGACACTGAAGCTTTCTTT	CASSEWKGGDTEAFF
TRBJ2-2	TRBV28	NA	NA	TGTGCCAGTCGAGGGGCTAGCGCCAACACCGGGGAGCTGTTTTTT	CASRGASANTGELFF
TRBJ1-2	TRBV7-2	NA	NA	TGTGCCAGCAGCTTAAGCCCGGGGTATGGCTACACCTTC	CASSLSPGYGYTF
TRBJ1-5	TRBV18	NA	once	TGTGCCAGCTCACCAAGAGGGGAGGGCAATCAGCCCCAGCATTTT	CASSPRGEGNQPQHF
TRBJ2-6	TRBV28	NA	NA	TGTGCCAGCAGTTTTCGGGCAGGGGAACCTGGGGCCAACGTCCTGACTTTC	CASSFRAGEPGANVLTF
TRBJ2-3	TRBV29-1	NA	once	TGCAGCGTTGACGGCCAGGGGGGAACAGATACGCAGTATTTT	CSVDGQGGTDTQYF
TRBJ1-5	TRBV3-1/TRBV3-2	NA	few	TGTGCCAGCAGCCAGCACGCACTCGGTCAGGGCAATCAGCCCCAGCATTTT	CASSQHALGQGNQPQHF
TRBJ2-3	TRBV4-3	TRBD2	NA	TGCGCCAGCAGCCAGAGCCCAGCGGGAGGGTCGCGACAAGATACGCAGTATTTT	CASSQSPAGGSRQDTQYF
TRBJ2-7	TRBV27	TRBD1	few	TGTGCCAGCAGTTCTAAGGTCGGACAGGGAAACTACGAGCAGTACTTC	CASSSKVGQGNYEQYF
TRBJ2-7	TRBV11-2	TRBD1	NA	TGTGCCAGCACGATCCGGGGGACAGGGGGCCACGAGCAGTACTTC	CASTIRGTGGHEQYF
TRBJ1-2	TRBV5-4	NA	NA	TGTGCCAGCAGCTTGACAGGGCCCTATGGCTACACCTTC	CASSLTGPYGYTF
TRBJ2-7	TRBV13	NA	NA	TGTGCCAGCAGCCCCCGGGGGTCCTACCCCTACGAGCAGTACTTC	CASSPRGSYPYEQYF
TRBJ1-1	TRBV5-5	NA	NA	TGTGCCAGCAGCAACCGGGCTGAAGCTTTCTTT	CASSNRAEAFF
TRBJ2-5	TRBV29-1	TRBD2	NA	TGCAGCGTTGGGGCCCCGGGACTAGGACCCGCGACGGAGACCCAGTACTTC	CSVGAPGLGPATETQYF
TRBJ2-3	TRBV19	NA	NA	TGTGCCAGTAGTATCAGCCTAGCGTCAAGCACAGATACGCAGTATTTT	CASSISLASSTDTQYF
TRBJ1-3	TRBV7-9	NA	NA	TGTGCCAGCAGCTTAAATCTGGGGGCAGCTGGAAACACCATATATTTT	CASSLNLGAAGNTIYF
TRBJ2-1	TRBV3-1/TRBV3-2	TRBD2	NA	TGTGCCAGCAGCCAGGGACTAGCTGGCAATGAGCAGTTCTTC	CASSQGLAGNEQFF
TRBJ1-3	TRBV9	NA	once	TGTGCCAGCAGCGCAACAGGGTCTGAAGGAAACACCATATATTTT	CASSATGSEGNTIYF
TRBJ1-1	TRBV7-2	NA	NA	TGTGCCAGCAGCCATTCTGGGGGGAGCGCTGAAGCTTTCTTT	CASSHSGGSAEAFF
TRBJ2-2	TRBV6-6	NA	NA	TGTGCCAGCAGTTACCTCACCCGGGATGACACCGGGGAGCTGTTTTTT	CASSYLTRDDTGELFF
TRBJ1-6	TRBV27	NA	few	TGTGCCAGCAGTTTACCCCGGGGGTTAGGTTCACCCCTCCACTTT	CASSLPRGLGSPLHF
TRBJ1-2	TRBV6-2/TRBV6-3	NA	NA	TGTGCCAGCAGTTACAAAGGGGATGGCTACACCTTC	CASSYKGDGYTF
TRBJ1-5	TRBV2	TRBD1	once	TGTGCCAGCAGTGAAGGGATGGGACAGGTCAATCAGCCCCAGCATTTT	CASSEGMGQVNQPQHF
TRBJ2-2	TRBV5-1	NA	NA	TGCGCCAGCAGCACGGACTTCACCGGGGAGCTGTTTTTT	CASSTDFTGELFF
TRBJ2-2	TRBV5-1	NA	NA	TGCGCCAGCAGCTTGACGGGATTGAACACCGGGGAGCTGTTTTTT	CASSLTGLNTGELFF
TRBJ2-2	TRBV7-3	NA	NA	TGTGCCAGCAGCCAAAGGGGTGCGAGCACCGGGGAGCTGTTTTTT	CASSQRGASTGELFF
TRBJ1-1	TRBV19	TRBD1	few	TGTGCCAGTAGTGCGGGACAGGGGCCTGAAGCTTTCTTT	CASSAGQGPEAFF
TRBJ2-7	TRBV5-4	TRBD1	few	TGTGCCAGCAGCTTTACAGGGGGCCTTTACGAGCAGTACTTC	CASSFTGGLYEQYF
TRBJ1-1	TRBV23-1	NA	few	TGCGCCGGGCTGACACCTATGAACACTGAAGCTTTCTTT	CAGLTPMNTEAFF
TRBJ2-5	TRBV7-2	NA	NA	TGTGCCAGCAGCTTACGGCGGGACTCCGAGACCCAGTACTTC	CASSLRRDSETQYF
TRBJ2-3	TRBV5-6	NA	once	TGTGCCAGCAGCTCCGGGACTAGCACAGATACGCAGTATTTT	CASSSGTSTDTQYF
TRBJ2-1	TRBV11-1	TRBD2	NA	TGTGCCAGCAGCTTTGGGCCCACTAGCGCGGAGCAGTTCTTC	CASSFGPTSAEQFF
TRBJ2-2	TRBV28	NA	NA	TGTGCCAGCAGTTTCAATATGGCAGGGATGAACACCGGGGAGCTGTTTTTT	CASSFNMAGMNTGELFF
TRBJ1-4	TRBV3-1/TRBV3-2	NA	NA	TGTGCCAGCAGCCCCACCCTGGGCAGGGATGAAAAACTGTTTTTT	CASSPTLGRDEKLFF
TRBJ1-1	TRBV7-9	NA	NA	TGTGCCAGCAGCTCCCGACGGGACACTGAAGCTTTCTTT	CASSSRRDTEAFF
TRBJ2-5	TRBV6-5	NA	NA	TGTGCCAGCAGAAGGAGGAGACAAGAGACCCAGTACTTC	CASRRRRQETQYF
TRBJ1-5	TRBV7-2	NA	NA	TGTGCCAGCAGCTTAAGGTTCGCAGGGCCCCAGCATTTT	CASSLRFAGPQHF
TRBJ1-3	TRBV5-4	NA	few	TGTGCCAGCAGCTTGGGCCAGGGAAACAATTGGGGAAACACCATATATTTT	CASSLGQGNNWGNTIYF
TRBJ1-3	TRBV5-1	TRBD1	NA	TGCGCCAGCAGCTTGGGAGGGACAGGGGGCTCTGGAAACACCATATATTTT	CASSLGGTGGSGNTIYF
TRBJ2-1	TRBV5-1	TRBD2	NA	TGCGCCAGCAGCTCGGGACTAGCGGGGGTGAGCTCCTACAATGAGCAGTTCTTC	CASSSGLAGVSSYNEQFF
TRBJ2-7	TRBV7-6	TRBD2	NA	TGTGCCAGCAGCCCAGGACTAGCCAGAGCCTACGAGCAGTACTTC	CASSPGLARAYEQYF
TRBJ1-4	TRBV4-1	NA	NA	TGCGCCAGCAGCCAAGTGGGCCAGTCTAATGAAAAACTGTTTTTT	CASSQVGQSNEKLFF
TRBJ2-1	TRBV20-1	NA	NA	TGCAGTGCCGTCCCGCGGGATGAGCAGTTCTTC	CSAVPRDEQFF